One sample yielded the 26 T cell receptor beta chains listed below, sequenced in a study of blood T cell repertoires in COVID-19. Sequenced by immunoSEQ multiplex PCR; TCRdb stores in-frame clones only, minus some. This sample yields 200,000 to 250,000 clones, of which 70% to 85% are seen a single time; about 7.8% belongs to the top ten. Sequencing input: peripheral blood. These receptors were taken from a woman of 80 years or more with COVID-19, enrolled during active disease.

This chain connects TRBV14 to TRBJ2-7, with D possibly matching TRBD1 (6 bases). CDR1 SGHDN and CDR2 FVKESK come from the germline V gene. V lost 3 bases and J 6 bases, leaving 12 bases between the germline ends. The CDR3 is 13 residues long. CDR3 loop: CASSHTGQREQYF. As DNA, the CDR3 is TGTGCCAGCAGCCATACAGGACAGCGCGAGCAGTACTTC. The full variable domain, completed using reference TRBV14 and TRBJ2-7, is EAGVTQFPSHSVIEKGQTVTLRCDPISGHDNLYWYRRVMGKEIKFLLHFVKESKQDESGMPNNRFLAERTGGTYSTLKVQPAELEDSGVYFCASSHTGQREQYFGPGTRLTVT.

This CDR3 reads CASSQGAQETQYF. Written as DNA, the CDR3 is TGTGCCAGCAGTCAGGGGGCCCAAGAGACCCAGTACTTC. V is TRBV5-4 and J is TRBJ2-5; TRBD1 matches at 8 bases. The germline CDR1 and CDR2 sequences are SGHNT and YYREEE (reference sequence). This CDR3 comprises 13 residues. The V and J ends lost 5 bases and 1 base, in that order; junction bases with no gene match: 1.

The chain joins TRBV27 to TRBJ2-7; D may be TRBD2 (6 bases). Trimming took 0 bases from V and 2 from J, leaving 14 bases between them. Germline loops: CDR1 MNHEY, CDR2 SMNVEV (reference sequence). The CDR3 contains 16 residues. CDR3 coding DNA: TGTGCCAGCAGTTTATCGTCGGGAGTTCCTACCTACGAGCAGTACTTC. Protein: CASSLSSGVPTYEQYF.

J is TRBJ1-2 and V is TRBV5-1; D not certain. Trimming shortened V by 5 bases and J by 7 bases, and 18 bases separated the two germline ends. This CDR3 has 14 amino acids. The germline gives CDR1 SGHRS, CDR2 YFSETQ. Here the CDR3 DNA reads TGCGCCAGCAGTTTACCCGGCGCGGGTGGTGGCTACACCTTC. This translates into CASSLPGAGGGYTF.

This clone was seen only once. The chain recombines TRBV27 with TRBJ2-7; D might be TRBD1 (6 bases). Between the trimmed V and J ends, which lost 6 bases and 2 bases, there was a span of 26 bases. This CDR3 spans 18 amino acids. Germline V gene data show CDR1 as MNHEY and CDR2 as SMNVEV (reference sequence). CDR3: CASSPTQGPRPPPYEQYF. The CDR3 region has the DNA TGTGCCAGCAGCCCTACCCAGGGGCCCCGTCCCCCCCCCTACGAGCAGTACTTC.

This chain connects TRBV14 to TRBJ2-7, with 7 nucleotides matching TRBD1. Trimming at V came to 4 bases and at J to 2 bases, leaving 8 bases not matched to a gene. The length of the CDR3 is 15 residues. CDR1 is SGHDN and CDR2 is FVKESK in the germline V gene. CDR3 nucleotides: TGTGCCAGCAGCCTCTCCGGGACAGTGACCTACGAGCAGTACTTC. As protein: CASSLSGTVTYEQYF.

The sample holds one count of this clone. In the same sample, other DNA sequences code for this CDR3. V gene TRBV3-1 (or the pseudogene TRBV3-2) combines with J gene TRBJ1-1; D remains unclear. Trimming removed 1 base from V and 0 bases from J, with 6 bases in between. The CDR3 is made up of 14 amino acids. Germline assignment: CDR1 LGHDT and CDR2 YNNKEL (reference sequence). The CDR3 DNA follows: TGTGCCAGCAGCCAAGCCGGGGTGAACACTGAAGCTTTCTTT. Translated, it gives CASSQAGVNTEAFF.

This clone was observed once. V and J are TRBV4-1 and TRBJ2-2; weak D call: TRBD2 (6 bases). The V end lost 1 base, the J end lost 5 bases, and 11 bases lay between the germline ends. Germline loops: CDR1 MGHRA, CDR2 YSYEKL. This CDR3 is 15 amino acids long. The CDR3 spells CASSQGAGRTGELFF. The CDR3 DNA reads as TGCGCCAGCAGCCAAGGGGCAGGGAGGACCGGGGAGCTGTTTTTT.

This clone is a singleton in its sample. The rearrangement links TRBV11-2 to TRBJ2-5; weak D call: TRBD1 (6 bases). This CDR3 has 13 residues. Trimming pared 5 bases from V and 3 bases from J, leaving 10 bases between. Germline CDR1 reads SGHAT; CDR2 reads FQNNGV. Here the CDR3 reads CASSLPGEETQYF. Here the CDR3 DNA reads TGTGCCAGCAGCCTACCAGGGGAAGAGACCCAGTACTTC. The full variable domain, in which reference TRBV11-2 and TRBJ2-5 provide the parts outside the CDR3, is EAGVAQSPRYKIIEKRQSVAFWCNPISGHATLYWYQQILGQGPKLLIQFQNNGVVDDSQLPKDRFSAERLKGVDSTLKIQPAKLEDSAVYLCASSLPGEETQYFGPGTRLLVL.

The rearrangement uses TRBV19 and TRBJ2-1; D unresolved. Germline assignment: CDR1 LNHDA and CDR2 SQIVND (reference sequence). The CDR3 consists of 14 residues. V was cut by 3 bases and J by 3 bases, with 9 bases left in between. The CDR3 loop is CASSMGRNYNEQFF. CDR3 sequence (DNA): TGTGCCAGTAGTATGGGCAGGAACTACAATGAGCAGTTCTTC.

The J gene is TRBJ2-7, the V gene TRBV29-1, with a weak D call TRBD1 (5 bases). The germline CDR1 and CDR2 sequences are SQVTM and ANQGSEA. The CDR3 runs to 12 residues. Between the trimmed V and J ends, which lost 3 bases and 2 bases, there was a span of 8 bases. This CDR3 reads CSVEDIPYEQYF. The CDR3 DNA reads TGCAGCGTTGAGGACATTCCCTACGAGCAGTACTTC.

This chain uses TRBV19 with TRBJ2-3; 12 positions agree with TRBD2. The CDR3 covers 15 residues. J was trimmed by 5 bases and V by 4 bases; bases with no gene match: 4. Per germline, CDR1 LNHDA and CDR2 SQIVND (reference sequence). DNA for the CDR3: TGTGCCAGTAGTAGGCGGGGACTAGCGGGAGATACGCAGTATTTT. It yields the protein CASSRRGLAGDTQYF.

The chain combines TRBV5-5 with TRBJ2-5, with D possibly TRBD2 on 7 matching bases. The CDR3 sequence is 16 residues long. Trimming left V 1 base short and J 1 base short, with 14 bases between. Looked up from germline, CDR1 is SGHKS and CDR2 is YYEKEE (reference sequence). The CDR3: CASSLRGGATQETQYF. In DNA form, the CDR3 reads TGTGCCAGCAGCTTGAGAGGGGGGGCTACCCAAGAGACCCAGTACTTC.

J is TRBJ1-5 and V is TRBV4-2, with D maybe TRBD1 (6 bases). The CDR3 covers 16 residues. V lost 2 bases and J lost 4, with 15 bases in between. Germline V lookup: CDR1 LGHNA, CDR2 YNFKEQ. This CDR3 is CASSQKGGQKNQPQHF. Here the CDR3 DNA reads TGTGCCAGCAGCCAAAAAGGCGGACAGAAAAATCAGCCCCAGCATTTT.

This chain connects TRBV5-1 to TRBJ2-1; 12 bases line up with TRBD1. This CDR3 comprises 17 residues. The V and J ends lost 4 bases and 9 bases, in that order; junction bases with no gene match: 14. The V gene's germline CDR1 is SGHRS and CDR2 YFSETQ. The CDR3 sequence is CASSPYPGQGALGEQFF. DNA for the CDR3: TGCGCCAGCAGCCCGTACCCGGGACAGGGGGCGCTTGGTGAGCAGTTCTTC.

The chain combines TRBV3-1 (or the pseudogene TRBV3-2) with TRBJ2-7; maybe TRBD1 (6 bases). CDR1 is LGHDT, CDR2 YNNKEL, per germline (reference sequence). The V gene lost 5 bases and the J gene lost 3 bases, with 17 bases spanning the gap. The CDR3 has 15 residues. Written as DNA, the CDR3 is TGTGCCAGCAGCTTGAAGGGAACAGGGTTCTACGAGCAGTACTTC. Its translation: CASSLKGTGFYEQYF.

CDR3 amino acids: CASSYTSGTGLGYTF. The CDR3 DNA sequence: TGCGCCAGCAGTTACACCTCCGGGACAGGGTTGGGCTACACCTTC. V usage is TRBV5-1 and J usage is TRBJ1-2, with 9 bases matching TRBD1. Per the germline V gene, CDR1 is SGHRS and CDR2 is YFSETQ. This CDR3 has 15 amino acids. V shed 5 bases, J shed 8 bases, and the junction held 13 bases outside the gene matches.

The rearrangement joins TRBV5-5 to TRBJ2-7; D is ambiguous. Germline loops: CDR1 SGHKS, CDR2 YYEKEE (reference sequence). The CDR3 covers 14 residues. V shed 0 bases and J shed 2 bases, with 9 bases lying between them. CDR3 residues: CASSLGRSAYEQYF. Written as DNA, the CDR3 is TGTGCCAGCAGCTTGGGTCGCAGTGCCTACGAGCAGTACTTC.

The CDR3 bases are TGTGCCAGCAGATTGGGGGAGGGAGTAGATACGCAGTATTTT. As protein: CASRLGEGVDTQYF. The chain is built from TRBV2 and TRBJ2-3, with 7 bases that match TRBD2. The CDR3 contains 14 residues. The trim removed 6 bases at V and 5 bases at J, leaving 8 bases unmatched. From germline, CDR1 is SNHLY and CDR2 FYNNEI. The full variable domain, rest sourced from reference TRBV2 and TRBJ2-3, is EPEVTQTPSHQVTQMGQEVILRCVPISNHLYFYWYRQILGQKVEFLVSFYNNEISEKSEIFDDQFSVERPDGSNFTLKIRSTKLEDSAMYFCASRLGEGVDTQYFGPGTRLTVL.

The CDR3 region is CSGSTETDTQYF. CDR3 bases: TGCAGCGGAAGTACAGAAACCGATACGCAGTATTTT. The rearrangement links TRBV29-1 to TRBJ2-3, with D hard to call. Trimming pared 7 bases from V and 6 bases from J, leaving 14 bases between. This CDR3 contains 12 residues. Germline CDR1 and CDR2: SQVTM and ANQGSEA.

This clone was seen just once. V is TRBV5-5 and J is TRBJ2-5; 12 positions match TRBD2. The ends lost 4 bases at V and 5 bases at J; junction bases unmatched: 9. The CDR3 is 16 residues long. Germline V lookup: CDR1 SGHKS, CDR2 YYEKEE (reference sequence). This chain's CDR3 is CASSPTSGSSGETQYF. The CDR3 DNA sequence: TGTGCCAGCAGCCCGACTAGCGGGAGTAGTGGGGAGACCCAGTACTTC.

This clone was counted only a few times. The sample contains more than one DNA sequence encoding this CDR3. J is TRBJ1-2 and V is TRBV6-5; D remains unclear. Trimming shortened V by 8 bases and J by 0 bases, and 10 bases separated the two germline ends. Germline CDR1 reads MNHEY; CDR2 reads SVGAGI. The CDR3 length is 13 residues. In DNA form, the CDR3 reads TGTGCCAGCTCCCCGGGATCTAACTATGGCTACACCTTC. Translating gives CASSPGSNYGYTF.

The V and J genes are TRBV18 and TRBJ2-3; TRBD2 aligns across 7 bases. CDR1 and CDR2 (germline): KGHSH, LQKENI. The CDR3 is 12 amino acids. Trimming cost V 4 bases and J 6 bases; bases outside gene matches: 1. This CDR3 is CASSLREDTQYF. Here the CDR3 DNA reads TGTGCCAGCTCACTGCGGGAGGATACGCAGTATTTT.

The chain joins TRBV4-1 to TRBJ1-2; 10 positions agree with TRBD1. V lost 3 bases to trimming and J lost 5 bases; unmatched junction nucleotides: 3. CDR3 length: 14 residues. The germline V gene encodes CDR1 MGHRA and CDR2 YSYEKL. The CDR3 loop is CASSQGQGRYGYTF. In nucleotides, the CDR3 is TGCGCCAGCAGCCAGGGACAGGGGAGGTATGGCTACACCTTC.

The chain recombines TRBV3-1 (or the pseudogene TRBV3-2) with TRBJ2-1; TRBD2 matches at 14 bases. This CDR3 is built from 15 residues. The germline gives CDR1 LGHDT, CDR2 YNNKEL (reference sequence). The V gene end was trimmed by 4 bases and the J gene end by 8 bases; junction bases not matched to a gene: 4. Written as DNA, the CDR3 is TGTGCCAGCAGCCCCGGACTAGCGGGAGGCTATGAGCAGTTCTTC. Protein sequence: CASSPGLAGGYEQFF.

Ten or more counts support this clone. The chain links TRBV25-1 to TRBJ2-1, with TRBD2 as a possible D gene (5 bases). V was shortened by 2 bases and J by 0 bases, with 14 bases between the two germline ends. Germline V gene data show CDR1 as MGHDK and CDR2 as SYGVNS. CDR3 size: 17 residues. The CDR3 sequence is CASSETPTRSSYNEQFF. CDR3 coding DNA: TGTGCCAGCAGTGAAACACCCACTAGAAGCTCCTACAATGAGCAGTTCTTC. The entire variable domain, with the rest obtained from reference TRBV25-1 and TRBJ2-1, is as follows: EADIYQTPRYLVIGTGKKITLECSQTMGHDKMYWYQQDPGMELHLIHYSYGVNSTEKGDLSSESTVSRIRTEHFPLTLESARPSHTSQYLCASSETPTRSSYNEQFFGPGTRLTVL.